The clone carrying this T cell receptor beta chain turned up a few times. With a J-beta primer mix and a sample-barcoded 5' primer, a second PCR ran about 7 to 12 cycles. TCRdb re-called the 5' RACE reads through MiXCR, storing one row per CDR3 protein. The sample gives roughly 2 million distinct CDR3 sequences, around half of which show up once; roughly 2.1% is in the top ten. The data derive from a study of blood T cells in healthy people across ages. The CDR3 runs to 13 residues. CDR1 and CDR2 from the germline V gene are DFQATT and SNEGSKA (reference sequence). V was cut by 1 base and J by 2 bases, with 8 bases left in between.

The V and J genes are TRBV20-1 and TRBJ1-2; D is ambiguous. Sequencing was carried out using blood. The TCR comes from a middle-aged woman in good health. The CDR3 sequence is CSARVTANYGYTF. Written as DNA, the CDR3 is TGCAGTGCTAGAGTAACAGCCAACTATGGCTACACCTTC.